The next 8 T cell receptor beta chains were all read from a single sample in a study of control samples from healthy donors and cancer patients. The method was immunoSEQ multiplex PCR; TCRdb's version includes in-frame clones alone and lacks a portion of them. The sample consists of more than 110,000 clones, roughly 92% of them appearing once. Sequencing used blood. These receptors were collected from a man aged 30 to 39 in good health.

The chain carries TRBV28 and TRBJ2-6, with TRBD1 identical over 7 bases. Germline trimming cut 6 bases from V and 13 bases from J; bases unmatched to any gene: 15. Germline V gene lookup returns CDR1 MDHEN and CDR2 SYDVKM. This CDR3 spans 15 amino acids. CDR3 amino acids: CASRGRDSSSRVLTF. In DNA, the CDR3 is TGTGCCAGCAGAGGAAGGGACAGTTCTTCTCGTGTCCTGACTTTC.

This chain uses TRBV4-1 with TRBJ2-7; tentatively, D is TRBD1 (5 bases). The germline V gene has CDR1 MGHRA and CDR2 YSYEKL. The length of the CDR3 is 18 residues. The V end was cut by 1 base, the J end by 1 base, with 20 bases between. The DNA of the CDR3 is TGCGCCAGCAGCCAAGGGCCCGTCGGAAGGGGTCAGTCCTACGAGCAGTACTTC. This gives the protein CASSQGPVGRGQSYEQYF.

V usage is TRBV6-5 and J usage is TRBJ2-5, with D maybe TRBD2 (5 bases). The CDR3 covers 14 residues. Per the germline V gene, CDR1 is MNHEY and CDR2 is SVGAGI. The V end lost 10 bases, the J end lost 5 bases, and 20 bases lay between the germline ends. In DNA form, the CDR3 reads TGTGCCATTCATTTACAGCGAACGGGGGAGACCCAGTACTTC. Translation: CAIHLQRTGETQYF.

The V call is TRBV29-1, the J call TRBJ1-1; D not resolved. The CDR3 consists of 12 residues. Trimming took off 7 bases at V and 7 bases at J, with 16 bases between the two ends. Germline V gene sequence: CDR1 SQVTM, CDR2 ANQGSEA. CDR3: CSANGRGFEAFF. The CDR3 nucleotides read TGCAGCGCAAACGGTCGGGGATTTGAAGCTTTCTTT.

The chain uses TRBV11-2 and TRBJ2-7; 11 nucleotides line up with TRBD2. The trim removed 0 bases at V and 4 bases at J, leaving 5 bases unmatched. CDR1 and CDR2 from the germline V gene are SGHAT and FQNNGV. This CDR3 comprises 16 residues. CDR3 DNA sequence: TGTGCCAGCAGCTTAGATATGACTAGCGGGGTTTACGAGCAGTACTTC. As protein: CASSLDMTSGVYEQYF.

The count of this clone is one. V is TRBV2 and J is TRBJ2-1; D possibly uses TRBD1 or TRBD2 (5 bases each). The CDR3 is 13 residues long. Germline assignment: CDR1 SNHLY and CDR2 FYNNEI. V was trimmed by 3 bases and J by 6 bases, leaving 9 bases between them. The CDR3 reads CASSERGFNEQFF. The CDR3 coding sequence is TGTGCCAGCAGTGAGAGGGGTTTCAATGAGCAGTTCTTC.

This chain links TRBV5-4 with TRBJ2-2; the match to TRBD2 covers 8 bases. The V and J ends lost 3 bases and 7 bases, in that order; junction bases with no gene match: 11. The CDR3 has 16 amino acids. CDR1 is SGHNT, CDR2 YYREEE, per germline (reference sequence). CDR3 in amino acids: CASSSFFSGKGGELFF. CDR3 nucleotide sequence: TGTGCCAGCAGCTCCTTCTTTAGCGGGAAAGGCGGGGAGCTGTTTTTT.

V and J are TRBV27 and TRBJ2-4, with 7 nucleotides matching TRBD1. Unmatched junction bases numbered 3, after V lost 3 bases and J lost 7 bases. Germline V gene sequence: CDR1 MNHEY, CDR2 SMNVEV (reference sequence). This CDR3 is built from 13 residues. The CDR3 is CASSFQGVNIQYF. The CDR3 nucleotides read TGTGCCAGCAGTTTCCAGGGGGTTAACATTCAGTACTTC.